The 29 T cell receptor beta chains reported below all come from one sample, sequenced in a study of CXCR3-negative and CXCR3-positive naive CD8 T cells. Libraries were UMI-labeled 5' RACE TRB cDNA. Using the 5' RACE reads, TCRdb records one entry per CDR3 protein without DNA. Its clone listing holds approximately 45,000 distinct CDR3 sequences. The sample taken for sequencing was memory CD8+ T cells from blood. The receptors shown here come from a human donor in good health. Some clones in this sample may be carry-over from other donors' samples.

CDR3: CASSSPSTDTQYF. This chain connects TRBV12-3 or TRBV12-4 to TRBJ2-3. This CDR3 is built from 13 residues.

The genes are TRBV21-1 and TRBJ2-1; TCRdb reports TRBD1, a call that lacks DNA to check it against. TRBV21-1 constitutes a pseudogene. CDR3 length equals 14 residues. The CDR3 sequence is CASSNGAKGQGQFF.

V and J are TRBV10-3 and TRBJ2-6. The CDR3 is 14 residues long. CDR1 and CDR2 (germline): ENHRY, SYGVKD. This CDR3 reads CAISRSSGANVLTF.

The rearrangement links TRBV28 to TRBJ2-7; TCRdb proposes TRBD2, but this gene call is untestable without DNA. Germline loops: CDR1 MDHEN, CDR2 SYDVKM. CDR3 size: 15 residues. The CDR3 loop is CASSGLLLPTYEQYF.

Its frequency marks this clonotype as large (0.1 to 1%). The gene calls are TRBV6-4 and TRBJ1-1; the TCRdb call, TRBD1, lacks DNA for checking. This CDR3 is built from 15 residues. Germline loops: CDR1 MRHNA, CDR2 SNTAGT. This CDR3 is CASSETGTGGTEAFF.

This chain links TRBV7-9 with TRBJ1-2; the D call from TCRdb, TRBD1, cannot be confirmed without DNA. Germline-derived CDR1 and CDR2 are SEHNR and FQNEAQ (reference sequence). This CDR3 is 13 amino acids long. The CDR3 protein is CASSPGGGDGYTF. Full variable domain (remainder filled in from reference TRBV7-9 and TRBJ1-2): DTGVSQNPRHKITKRGQNVTFRCDPISEHNRLYWYRQTLGQGPEFLTYFQNEAQLEKSRLLSDRFSAERPKGSFSTLEIQRTEQGDSAMYLCASSPGGGDGYTFGSGTRLTVV.

The chain employs TRBV21-1 and TRBJ1-2; the D gene TCRdb calls, TRBD1, cannot be checked with no DNA. TRBV21-1 corresponds to a pseudogene. There are 15 residues in the CDR3. The CDR3 reads CASSKARQGTYGYTF.

This chain uses TRBV4-1 with TRBJ1-5. This CDR3 has 15 residues. Germline V gives CDR1 MGHRA, CDR2 YSYEKL. The chain's CDR3 is CASSQVSTSNQPQHF.

The chain recombines TRBV20-1 with TRBJ2-6. CDR3 length: 16 amino acids. In germline, CDR1 is DFQATT, CDR2 SNEGSKA (reference sequence). CDR3: CSASPPPESGANVLTF.

The rearrangement uses TRBV20-1 and TRBJ2-7; the TCRdb D gene call, TRBD2, has no DNA to confirm it. Germline-derived CDR1 and CDR2 are DFQATT and SNEGSKA (reference sequence). This CDR3 region has 17 residues. This CDR3 is CSARGEPLAVQPYEQYF.

The genes are TRBV25-1 and TRBJ2-7. CDR1 is MGHDK and CDR2 is SYGVNS in the germline V gene. This CDR3 is built from 12 residues. The CDR3 spells CASSDGSYEQYF.

The gene calls are TRBV6-4 and TRBJ2-2; as DNA is missing, the TRBD1 call by TCRdb cannot be tested. This CDR3 is built from 16 residues. Germline CDR1 and CDR2: MRHNA and SNTAGT. CDR3 in amino acids: CASSDTGTTNTGELFF.

The rearrangement uses TRBV25-1 and TRBJ2-7; TCRdb gives TRBD1 as the D gene, but with no DNA this cannot be confirmed. CDR1 MGHDK and CDR2 SYGVNS come from the germline V gene. This CDR3 is 17 amino acids long. This chain's CDR3 is CASTGRPTGSGSYEQYF.

The gene calls are TRBV28 and TRBJ2-1; TCRdb calls TRBD1, which cannot be checked without DNA. Germline V gene lookup returns CDR1 MDHEN and CDR2 SYDVKM. The CDR3 consists of 15 residues. The CDR3 region is CASSLGDRVEGEQFF.

The chain combines TRBV20-1 with TRBJ2-2; TCRdb calls TRBD2, which cannot be checked without DNA. Looked up from germline, CDR1 is DFQATT and CDR2 is SNEGSKA (reference sequence). The CDR3 spans 15 residues. This chain's CDR3 is CSARLAGSETGELFF.

J is TRBJ2-7 and V is TRBV6-2 or TRBV6-3; the TCRdb call, TRBD2, lacks DNA for checking. The V gene's germline CDR1 is MNHEY and CDR2 SVGEGT. The CDR3 covers 14 residues. CDR3 residues: CASSFGLETYEQYF.

V usage is TRBV11-2 and J usage is TRBJ2-5; TCRdb calls TRBD1, which cannot be checked without DNA. Germline CDR1 SGHAT, CDR2 FQNNGV. The CDR3 is 15 residues long. The chain's CDR3 is CASSFTPNREETQYF.

This chain uses TRBV2 with TRBJ1-1; TCRdb reports TRBD1, a call that lacks DNA to check it against. Germline-derived CDR1 and CDR2 are SNHLY and FYNNEI. The CDR3 is 14 amino acids. Here the CDR3 reads CASRGTGGKTEAFF.

The rearrangement joins TRBV5-6 to TRBJ2-7. CDR1 and CDR2 (germline): SGHDT, YYEEEE. This CDR3 is 13 amino acids long. The CDR3 region is CASSFPLKGQLDF.

J is TRBJ2-1 and V is TRBV10-1. Germline loops: CDR1 WNHNN, CDR2 SYGVQD (reference sequence). CDR3 length: 16 amino acids. CDR3 loop: CASSESPELPLGEQFF.

The chain carries TRBV12-3 or TRBV12-4 and TRBJ2-1. CDR3 size: 11 residues. The CDR3 spells CASSLFGEQFF.

CDR3 loop: CSARDGSSSSYEQYF. This rearrangement joins TRBV20-1 to TRBJ2-7. Germline assignment: CDR1 DFQATT and CDR2 SNEGSKA (reference sequence). The CDR3 consists of 15 residues.

The chain employs TRBV29-1 and TRBJ2-2; TCRdb's D gene call, TRBD2, goes unchecked for lack of DNA. The CDR3 loop spans 13 amino acids. Looked up from germline, CDR1 is SQVTM and CDR2 is ANQGSEA. The CDR3 loop reads CSVPSGGTGELFF.

The gene calls are TRBV4-1 and TRBJ1-1; the D call from TCRdb, TRBD1, cannot be confirmed without DNA. The CDR3 is made up of 16 amino acids. Germline values: CDR1 MGHRA, CDR2 YSYEKL. The chain's CDR3 is CASIPGAASGDTEAFF.

The gene calls are TRBV28 and TRBJ2-7; checking the TCRdb D call of TRBD2 is not possible without DNA. The germline CDR1 and CDR2 sequences are MDHEN and SYDVKM. The CDR3 covers 16 residues. The chain's CDR3 is CASSWVTSGAAYEQYF.

The genes are TRBV2 and TRBJ2-3; TCRdb indicates TRBD1, and absent DNA this call remains unverified. Germline V lookup: CDR1 SNHLY, CDR2 FYNNEI. This CDR3 spans 15 amino acids. CDR3 loop: CASSPGQMSTDTQYF.

By frequency, this clonotype registers medium-sized. The chain employs TRBV7-2 and TRBJ1-1; TCRdb designates TRBD1, a call that cannot be tested without DNA. The CDR3 is 16 residues long. Germline loops: CDR1 SGHTA, CDR2 FQGNSA. Here the CDR3 reads CASSLERYTGITEAFF.

J is TRBJ2-1 and V is TRBV6-6. The CDR3 has 15 amino acids. Germline V gives CDR1 MNHNY, CDR2 SVGAGI (reference sequence). This CDR3 is CASSLLRGYGGEQFF.

This chain links TRBV7-3 with TRBJ2-1; as DNA is missing, the TRBD2 call by TCRdb cannot be tested. This CDR3 has 18 residues. Germline V CDR1 and CDR2: SGHTA, FQGTGA. The CDR3 spells CASSLTGVAGELVHEQFF.